This TCR beta chain derives from a study of tumor-infiltrating lymphocytes in primary liver carcinoma. Across the study: The patients comprised men and women between the ages of 30 and 69 years. Lesions, classed as T1-T3 N0M0, spanned about 4.2 to 10 cm across.

Between roughly 20 and 32 mg of unsorted bulk tissue served as the source from which RNA and DNA were co-extracted. General study results and limits: Tumor tissue displayed a significantly greater top-250-clone fraction than blood (p = 0.039). It was tumor-adjacent and tumor-blood pairs that overlapped less than tumor region pairs did.

The CDR3 runs 16 residues. In germline, CDR1 is MDHEN, CDR2 SYDVKM. As regards this clonotype: What it binds is not known. Compared with germline, one end of the junction differs, possibly owing to a read error.

A constant-region primer primed TCR beta cDNA synthesis from about 550 ng of total RNA. Three nested multiplex PCR rounds, a slightly modified ARM-PCR method, built the TCR beta libraries. The opening two PCR rounds, around 10 cycles each, paired TRBV1-TRBV30 forward primers with a C-beta reverse primer. Via MiXCR, TCRdb re-called the multiplex PCR reads, giving one row per CDR3 protein. The table includes 90,000 to 150,000 distinct CDR3 sequences, approximately 68% detected once. The TCR originated in an older woman with primary liver carcinoma and hepatitis B virus infection. Material for sequencing was tumor-adjacent normal liver tissue. The rearrangement links TRBV28 to TRBJ2-7; the match to TRBD1 covers 8 bases. CDR3 nucleotides: TGTTCCAGCAATTATACACCGGGACAGGTAAACTACGAGCAGTACTTC. It is translated as CSSNYTPGQVNYEQYF.